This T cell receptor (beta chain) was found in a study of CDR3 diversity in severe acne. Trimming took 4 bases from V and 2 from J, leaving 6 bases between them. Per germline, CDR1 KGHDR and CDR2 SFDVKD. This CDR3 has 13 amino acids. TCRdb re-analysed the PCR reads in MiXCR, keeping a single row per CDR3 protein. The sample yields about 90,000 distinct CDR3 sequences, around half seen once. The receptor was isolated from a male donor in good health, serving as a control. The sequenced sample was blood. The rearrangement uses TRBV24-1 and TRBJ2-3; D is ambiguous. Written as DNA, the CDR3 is TGTGCCACCAGTGAAAAAGCCACAGATACGCAGTATTTT. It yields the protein CATSEKATDTQYF.